This T cell receptor beta chain is from a study of cytomegalovirus exposure and HLA in healthy donors. The table came from immunoSEQ multiplex PCR; TCRdb's copy has only in-frame clones and leaves some out. The sample has about 260,000 clones; about 90% are singletons. Germline loops: CDR1 MGHRA, CDR2 YSYEKL. J lost 5 bases, V lost 4 bases, and 7 bases had no gene match. CDR3 size: 14 residues. As regards this clone: The sample holds other DNA sequences that translate to the same CDR3.

This clonotype originated in a woman in her twenties or thirties in good health and CMV-seronegative. The specimen sequenced was PBMCs. The chain couples TRBV4-1 to TRBJ2-7; TRBD1 matches 8 bases. The DNA for the CDR3 is TGCGCCAGCAGCCTCGGACAGGGCTTAGACGAGCAGTACTTC. The encoded protein is CASSLGQGLDEQYF.